One and the same sample provided the 13 T cell receptor beta chains below, sequenced in a study of vaccination and CD4 T cells after COVID-19. The antigens these receptors bind are not known. Noted treatment: approximately 9-day PBMC culture with coronavirus spike peptide pools or control peptides (ViraFEST assay). With the Oncomine TCR Beta short-read assay, DNA from cultured CD4+ T cells was sequenced. MiXCR, run by TCRdb on the PCR reads, gives a single entry per CDR3 protein. The sample has 15,000 to 20,000 distinct CDR3 sequences, 50% to 70% seen once. The source was CD4+ T cells from blood, cultured in vitro, collected after SARS-CoV-2 vaccination. The origin of the receptors is a human donor who had recovered from COVID-19.

V is TRBV7-9 and J is TRBJ2-1; D is perhaps TRBD2 (6 bases). Trimming cost V 2 bases and J 2 bases, with 22 bases left between them. The CDR3 consists of 19 residues. Germline-derived CDR1 and CDR2 are SEHNR and FQNEAQ (reference sequence). This CDR3 is CASSLMFKGGTQTYNEQFF. The CDR3 DNA is TGTGCCAGCAGCTTAATGTTTAAGGGCGGGACGCAGACCTACAATGAGCAGTTCTTC.

The chain is built from TRBV4-3 and TRBJ2-2; no clear D gene. CDR3 length equals 11 residues. Germline CDR1 reads LGHNA; CDR2 reads YSLEER. The V end was cut by 0 bases, the J end by 8 bases, with 1 base between. The CDR3 DNA reads TGCGCCAGCAGCCAAGAGGGGGAGCTGTTTTTT. Residues: CASSQEGELFF.

This clonotype was counted a few times. The rearrangement joins TRBV12-3 or TRBV12-4 to TRBJ1-2, with D unresolved. V dropped 5 bases and J dropped 3 bases, with 10 bases sitting between them. CDR3 length: 13 residues. The CDR3 DNA is TGTGCCAGCAGTATGAGCGGGTACTATGGCTACACCTTC. It is translated as CASSMSGYYGYTF.

This clonotype occurred a few times. This chain joins TRBV7-9 and TRBJ1-2; 9 bases map to TRBD1. CDR1 is SEHNR and CDR2 is FQNEAQ in the germline V gene (reference sequence). The CDR3 runs to 12 residues. The junction had 2 bases not matched to a gene; V was cut back by 5 bases and J by 7 bases. The CDR3 region is CASSRDRAGYTF. DNA of the CDR3: TGTGCCAGCAGCCGGGACAGGGCTGGCTACACCTTC.

This clonotype was seen more than once but under ten times. The V call is TRBV6-5, the J call TRBJ2-5, with 9 positions matching TRBD2. This CDR3 region has 15 residues. The ends lost 6 bases at V and 5 bases at J; junction bases unmatched: 10. Per the germline V gene, CDR1 is MNHEY and CDR2 is SVGAGI. As DNA, the CDR3 is TGTGCCAGCAGATACGGACTAGCGCATGGGGAGACCCAGTACTTC. It encodes CASRYGLAHGETQYF.

This clonotype was recorded a few times. This rearrangement joins TRBV28 to TRBJ1-2; a weak D match, TRBD1 (5 bases). V lost 5 bases and J lost 0, with 16 bases in between. The CDR3 has 16 residues. Germline V gives CDR1 MDHEN, CDR2 SYDVKM. CDR3 in DNA: TGTGCCAGCAGTAGTTCCGGGACTGGAGCTAACTATGGCTACACCTTC. Translated: CASSSSGTGANYGYTF.

This clonotype was counted a few times. The chain links TRBV24-1 to TRBJ2-5; the match to TRBD1 covers 7 bases. CDR1 is KGHDR, CDR2 SFDVKD, per germline. V lost 4 bases to trimming and J lost 5 bases; unmatched junction nucleotides: 9. The CDR3 consists of 15 residues. DNA for the CDR3: TGTGCCACCAGTGAGGTCCGACAGGGAAGGGAGACCCAGTACTTC. Translation: CATSEVRQGRETQYF.

This clonotype was seen only a few times. The chain joins TRBV6-2 or TRBV6-3 to TRBJ2-7; D tentatively reads TRBD1 or TRBD2 (5 bases each). V was trimmed by 9 bases and J by 1 base, leaving 13 bases between them. In germline, CDR1 is MNHEY, CDR2 SVGEGT. The CDR3 has 13 amino acids. The DNA of the CDR3 is TGTGCCAGTAATGGGGGAAATTCCTACGAGCAGTACTTC. The encoded protein is CASNGGNSYEQYF.

This chain uses TRBV7-9 with TRBJ2-1; no clear D gene. The germline CDR1 and CDR2 sequences are SEHNR and FQNEAQ (reference sequence). V lost 5 bases and J lost 0, with 8 bases in between. The CDR3 consists of 14 residues. CDR3 in amino acids: CASSQTSSYNEQFF. In DNA, the CDR3 is TGTGCCAGCAGCCAAACGAGCTCCTACAATGAGCAGTTCTTC. The full variable domain, in which reference TRBV7-9 and TRBJ2-1 provide the parts outside the CDR3, is DTGVSQNPRHKITKRGQNVTFRCDPISEHNRLYWYRQTLGQGPEFLTYFQNEAQLEKSRLLSDRFSAERPKGSFSTLEIQRTEQGDSAMYLCASSQTSSYNEQFFGPGTRLTVL.

The J gene is TRBJ2-5, the V gene TRBV28; possibly TRBD2 for D (5 bases). The CDR3 extends over 14 amino acids. Trimming removed 5 bases from V and 3 bases from J, with 13 bases in between. Germline-derived CDR1 and CDR2 are MDHEN and SYDVKM. The CDR3 here is CASSLGLHKETQYF. The CDR3 DNA sequence: TGTGCCAGCAGTCTAGGACTCCACAAAGAGACCCAGTACTTC.

The chain employs TRBV20-1 and TRBJ2-3; tentative D call: TRBD2 (5 bases). Germline values: CDR1 DFQATT, CDR2 SNEGSKA (reference sequence). Between the trimmed V and J ends, which lost 7 bases and 2 bases, there was a span of 22 bases. The CDR3 has 16 amino acids. The CDR3 sequence: CSEFSVDGMDTDTQYF. The CDR3 nucleotides are TGCAGTGAATTTTCGGTCGACGGGATGGACACAGATACGCAGTATTTT.

The chain is built from TRBV7-9 and TRBJ1-6; tentative D call: TRBD1 (5 bases). The CDR3 sequence is 16 residues long. Deletions cut 0 bases from V and 9 bases from J, with 15 bases between. Per germline, CDR1 SEHNR and CDR2 FQNEAQ (reference sequence). Here the CDR3 DNA reads TGTGCCAGCAGCTTAGCCCTCACCCAGGGCGGTTCACCCCTCCACTTT. Translation: CASSLALTQGGSPLHF.

V usage is TRBV6-1 and J usage is TRBJ1-1; 7 nucleotides align to TRBD1. The CDR3 length is 14 residues. V shed 3 bases and J 12 bases; nucleotides not matched to a gene: 13. The V gene's germline CDR1 is MNHNS and CDR2 SASEGT. The CDR3 here is CASSETMGQTRTFF. The CDR3 DNA reads as TGTGCCAGCAGTGAGACAATGGGACAGACTCGGACTTTCTTT.